This record concerns one T cell receptor (beta chain) sequence. What it recognizes is unknown. Using immunoSEQ multiplex PCR, the repertoire was profiled, and TCRdb retains in-frame clones only, with some absent. Here the sample spans around 1.4 million clones, approximately 98.5% being singletons. V lost 11 bases to trimming and J lost 2 bases; unmatched junction nucleotides: 14. Germline-derived CDR1 and CDR2 are MNHNS and SASEGT. The CDR3 length is 15 residues. The sample comes from a study of shared clonotypes between healthy human individuals. Study-level results: Approximately 5.4% of naive CD4 clonotypes were common to a handful of donors. Generation of non-shared clonotypes was less probable than generation of clonotypes shared by all four donors.

Sequenced sample: naive CD4+ T cells sorted from blood. As to subset: CD45RA+ positively selected. The sequence came from a man aged 25 to 40 in good health. The rearrangement links TRBV6-1 to TRBJ2-7, with TRBD2 matching over 8 bases. CDR3 protein: CAGQRAGGVPYEQYF. The DNA of the CDR3 is TGTGCCGGCCAGCGGGCGGGAGGAGTCCCCTACGAGCAGTACTTC.